This is a list of T cell receptor beta chains from one sample in a study of cytomegalovirus exposure and HLA in healthy donors. The table came from immunoSEQ multiplex PCR; TCRdb's copy has only in-frame clones and leaves some out. Here the sample spans 150,000 to 170,000 clones, roughly 86% being singletons. The sequenced sample consisted of PBMCs. These receptors all come from a human donor in good health. The CDR3 runs from the conserved cysteine through the conserved F or W. The order of the fields is J gene, D gene, clone size, V gene, CDR3 protein. D genes are given only for firm matches. Rows give clone size only sometimes, using once, few, many, or a class for an expanded clone.

TRBJ1-5 | NA | NA | TRBV9 | CASSAEGQSNQPQHF
TRBJ1-4 | TRBD1 | NA | TRBV27 | CASRGQGNEKLFF
TRBJ2-1 | TRBD2 | NA | TRBV10-2 | CASIGTTGNEQFF
TRBJ2-1 | TRBD2 | NA | TRBV25-1 | CASSELGSGTSGYNEQFF
TRBJ2-1 | NA | NA | TRBV29-1 | CSVDWTNHYNEQFF
TRBJ2-1 | NA | NA | TRBV6-4 | CASSDSGGGTYNEQFF
TRBJ2-2 | TRBD1 | NA | TRBV19 | CATRDRGNTGELFF
TRBJ2-3 | TRBD2 | NA | TRBV7-3 | CASSPEGRGGTTDTQYF
TRBJ2-5 | TRBD1 | NA | TRBV28 | CASSLTGQGRSETQYF
TRBJ2-7 | NA | NA | TRBV5-6 | CASSLGALSYEQYF
TRBJ1-1 | TRBD1 | NA | TRBV2 | CASSGLGQGEAFF
TRBJ1-4 | NA | NA | TRBV7-8 | CASSLELGLVEKLFF
TRBJ1-4 | TRBD1 | once | TRBV5-1 | CASSLSGDRGEKLFF
TRBJ1-1 | NA | NA | TRBV4-1 | CASSQDADRREYMAFF
TRBJ1-6 | NA | few | TRBV30 | CAWRAEPHSPLHF
TRBJ2-1 | NA | NA | TRBV7-2 | CASSLDRYNEQFF
TRBJ1-5 | TRBD1 | NA | TRBV29-1 | CSVEVPGQGNQPQHF
TRBJ1-1 | NA | NA | TRBV28 | CASSLRGMNTEAFF
TRBJ1-1 | NA | once | TRBV7-8 | CASSSNAGVGTEAFF
TRBJ2-5 | NA | NA | TRBV7-2 | CASSPLRQETQYF
TRBJ2-7 | NA | NA | TRBV4-1 | CASSQGRLTGEQYF
TRBJ2-3 | NA | NA | TRBV28 | CASSSPGTPSTDTQYF
TRBJ1-1 | TRBD1 | NA | TRBV5-1 | CASSSQLQGTGEAFF